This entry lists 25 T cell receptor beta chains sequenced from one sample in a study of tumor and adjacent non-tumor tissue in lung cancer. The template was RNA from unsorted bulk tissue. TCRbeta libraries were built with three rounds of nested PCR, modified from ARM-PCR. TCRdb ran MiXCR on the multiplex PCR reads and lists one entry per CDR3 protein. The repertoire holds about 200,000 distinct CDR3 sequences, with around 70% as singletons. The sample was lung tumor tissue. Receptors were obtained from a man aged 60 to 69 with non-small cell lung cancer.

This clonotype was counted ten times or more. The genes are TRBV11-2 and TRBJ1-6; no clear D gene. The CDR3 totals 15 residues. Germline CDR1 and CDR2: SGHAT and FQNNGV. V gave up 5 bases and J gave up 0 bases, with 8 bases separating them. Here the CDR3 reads CASSRASSYNSPLHF. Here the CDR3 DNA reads TGTGCCAGCAGCCGTGCGAGCTCCTATAATTCACCCCTCCACTTT.

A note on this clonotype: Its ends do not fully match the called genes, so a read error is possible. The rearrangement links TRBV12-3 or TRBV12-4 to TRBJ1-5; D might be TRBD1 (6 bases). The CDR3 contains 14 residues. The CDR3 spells CASSLVGAGQPKHF. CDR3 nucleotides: TGTGCCAGCAGTTTAGTGGGGGCGGGTCAGCCCAAGCATTTT.

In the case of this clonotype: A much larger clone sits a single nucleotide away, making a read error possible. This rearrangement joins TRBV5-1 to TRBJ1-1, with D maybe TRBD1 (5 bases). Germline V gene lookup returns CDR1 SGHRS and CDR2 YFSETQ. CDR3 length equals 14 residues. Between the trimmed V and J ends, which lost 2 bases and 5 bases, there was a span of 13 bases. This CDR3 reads CASSFVGDQTEAFF. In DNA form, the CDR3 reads TGCGCCAGCAGCTTCGTGGGGGATCAGACTGAAGCTTTCTTT. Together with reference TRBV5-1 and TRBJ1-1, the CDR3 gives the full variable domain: KAGVTQTPRYLIKTRGQQVTLSCSPISGHRSVSWYQQTPGQGLQFLFEYFSETQRNKGNFPGRFSGRQFSNSRSEMNVSTLELGDSALYLCASSFVGDQTEAFFGQGTRLTVV.

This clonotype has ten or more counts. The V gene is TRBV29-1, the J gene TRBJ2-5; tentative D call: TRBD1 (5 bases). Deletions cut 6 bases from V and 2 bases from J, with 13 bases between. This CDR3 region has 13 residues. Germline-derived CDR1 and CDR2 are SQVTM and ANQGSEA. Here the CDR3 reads CSVQASRQETQYF. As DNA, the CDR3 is TGCAGCGTACAGGCCAGCCGTCAAGAGACCCAGTACTTC. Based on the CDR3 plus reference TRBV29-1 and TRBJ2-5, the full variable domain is SAVISQKPSRDICQRGTSLTIQCQVDSQVTMMFWYRQQPGQSLTLIATANQGSEATYESGFVIDKFPISRPNLTFSTLTVSNMSPEDSSIYLCSVQASRQETQYFGPGTRLLVL.

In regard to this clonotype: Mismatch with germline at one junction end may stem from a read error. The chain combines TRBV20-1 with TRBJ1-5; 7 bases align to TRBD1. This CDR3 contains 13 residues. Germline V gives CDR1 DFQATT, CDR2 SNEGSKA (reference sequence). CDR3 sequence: CSVRAQGNLPQHF. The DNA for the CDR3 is TGCAGTGTTAGAGCACAGGGGAACCTGCCCCAGCATTTT.

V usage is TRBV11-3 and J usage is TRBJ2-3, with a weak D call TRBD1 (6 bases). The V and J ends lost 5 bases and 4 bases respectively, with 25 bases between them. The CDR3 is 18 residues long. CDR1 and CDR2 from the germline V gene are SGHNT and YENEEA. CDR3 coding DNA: TGTGCCAGCAGCCCCGGGACAATAGTGGTGGGGCCCGCAGATACGCAGTATTTT. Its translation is CASSPGTIVVGPADTQYF.

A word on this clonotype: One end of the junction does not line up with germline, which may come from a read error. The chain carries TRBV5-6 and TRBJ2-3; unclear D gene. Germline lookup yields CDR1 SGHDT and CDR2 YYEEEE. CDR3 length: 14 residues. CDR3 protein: CGSSLKSSTDTQYF. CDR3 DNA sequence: TGTGGCAGCAGCTTGAAAAGTAGCACAGATACGCAGTATTTT. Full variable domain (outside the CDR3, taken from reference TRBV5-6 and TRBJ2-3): DAGVTQSPTHLIKTRGQQVTLRCSPKSGHDTVSWYQQALGQGPQFIFQYYEEEERQRGNFPDRFSGHQFPNYSSELNVNALLLGDSALYLCGSSLKSSTDTQYFGPGTRLTVL.

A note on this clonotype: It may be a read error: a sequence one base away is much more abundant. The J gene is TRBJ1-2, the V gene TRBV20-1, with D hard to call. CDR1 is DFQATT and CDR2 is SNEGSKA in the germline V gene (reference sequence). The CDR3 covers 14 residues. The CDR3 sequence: CNAREQTPNYGYTF. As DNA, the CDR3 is TGCAATGCTAGGGAGCAGACACCTAACTATGGCTACACCTTC.

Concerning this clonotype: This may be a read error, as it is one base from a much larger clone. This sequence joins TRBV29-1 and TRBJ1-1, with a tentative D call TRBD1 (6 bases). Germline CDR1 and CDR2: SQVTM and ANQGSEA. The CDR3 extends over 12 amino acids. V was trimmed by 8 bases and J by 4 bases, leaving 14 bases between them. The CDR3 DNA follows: TGCAGCATTCCGGGCAGGGGCACTGAAGCTTTCTTT. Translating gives CSIPGRGTEAFF.

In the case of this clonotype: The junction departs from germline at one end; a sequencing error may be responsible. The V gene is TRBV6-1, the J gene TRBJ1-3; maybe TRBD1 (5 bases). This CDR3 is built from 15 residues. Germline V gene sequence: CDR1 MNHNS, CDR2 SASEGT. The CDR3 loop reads CASREEGAGRNTIYF. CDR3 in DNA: TGTGCCAGCAGGGAAGAAGGGGCTGGGAGAAACACCATATATTTT.

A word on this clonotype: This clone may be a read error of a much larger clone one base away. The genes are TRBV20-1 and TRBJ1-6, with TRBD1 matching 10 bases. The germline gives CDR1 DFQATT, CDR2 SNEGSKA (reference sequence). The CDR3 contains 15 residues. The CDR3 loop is CSPRDFGTGASPLHF. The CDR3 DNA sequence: TGCAGTCCTAGAGATTTCGGGACAGGGGCTTCACCCCTCCACTTT.

The CDR3 DNA reads as TGTGCCAGCAGACTAACCGGAGTCTACGAGCAGTACTTC. Amino acids: CASRLTGVYEQYF. The J gene is TRBJ2-7, the V gene TRBV28; no definite D call. The CDR3 has 13 amino acids. V was shortened by 6 bases and J by 3 bases, with 12 bases between the two germline ends. Germline values: CDR1 MDHEN, CDR2 SYDVKM.

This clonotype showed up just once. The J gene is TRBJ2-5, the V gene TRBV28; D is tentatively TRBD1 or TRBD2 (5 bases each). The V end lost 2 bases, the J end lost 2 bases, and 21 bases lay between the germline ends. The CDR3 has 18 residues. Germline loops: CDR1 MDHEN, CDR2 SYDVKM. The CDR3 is CASSLGVGGLGPQETQYF. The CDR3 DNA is TGTGCCAGCAGTTTAGGAGTTGGGGGTCTTGGCCCACAAGAGACCCAGTACTTC.

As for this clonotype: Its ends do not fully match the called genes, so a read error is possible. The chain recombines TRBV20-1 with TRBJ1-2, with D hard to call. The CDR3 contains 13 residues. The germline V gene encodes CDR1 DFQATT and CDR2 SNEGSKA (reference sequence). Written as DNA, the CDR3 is TGCAGTGCTAGATCGCACGTTATCTATGACTACACCTTC. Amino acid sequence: CSARSHVIYDYTF.

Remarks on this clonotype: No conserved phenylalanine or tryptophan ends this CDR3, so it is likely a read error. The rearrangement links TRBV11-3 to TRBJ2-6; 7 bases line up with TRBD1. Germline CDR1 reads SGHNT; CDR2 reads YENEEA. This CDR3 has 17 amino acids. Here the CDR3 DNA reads TGTGCCAGCAGCTTAGTTGGACAGGCTTCAGGGGCCAACATCCTGACTTCC. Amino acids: CASSLVGQASGANILTS.

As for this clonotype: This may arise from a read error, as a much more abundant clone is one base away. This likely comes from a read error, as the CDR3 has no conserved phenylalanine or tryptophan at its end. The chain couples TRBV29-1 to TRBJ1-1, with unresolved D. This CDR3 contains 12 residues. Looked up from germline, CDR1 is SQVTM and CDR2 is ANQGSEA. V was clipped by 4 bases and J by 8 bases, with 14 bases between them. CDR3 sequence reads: CSVGRTNQEAFV. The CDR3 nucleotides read TGCAGCGTTGGCCGGACCAACCAAGAAGCTTTCGTT.

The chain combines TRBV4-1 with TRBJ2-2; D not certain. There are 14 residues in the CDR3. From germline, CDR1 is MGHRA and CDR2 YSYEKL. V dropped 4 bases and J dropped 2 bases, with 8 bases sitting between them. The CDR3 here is CASSRSTNTGELFF. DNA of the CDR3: TGCGCCAGCAGCCGGAGCACAAACACCGGGGAGCTGTTTTTT.

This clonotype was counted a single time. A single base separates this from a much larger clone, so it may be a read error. CDR3 amino acids: CSALGDFF. CDR3 bases: TGCAGTGCTTTAGGAGATTTCTTT. V usage is TRBV20-1 and J usage is TRBJ1-1; D uncertain. The V and J ends lost 5 bases and 13 bases respectively, with 8 bases between them. The length of the CDR3 is 8 residues. The germline CDR1 and CDR2 sequences are DFQATT and SNEGSKA (reference sequence).

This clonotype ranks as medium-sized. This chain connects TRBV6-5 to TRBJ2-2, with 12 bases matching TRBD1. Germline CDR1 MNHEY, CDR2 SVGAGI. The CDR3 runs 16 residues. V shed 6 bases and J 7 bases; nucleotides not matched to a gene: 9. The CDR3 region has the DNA TGTGCCAGCAGCTGGGGACAGGGGGCTTCGTTCGGGGAGCTGTTTTTT. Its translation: CASSWGQGASFGELFF.

CDR3 DNA sequence: TGTGCCAGCAGCTTAGGCCGACTAGCGGAGAGGGAGCAGTACTTC. The encoded protein is CASSLGRLAEREQYF. The chain uses TRBV13 and TRBJ2-7; 9 nucleotides align to TRBD2. This CDR3 spans 15 amino acids. The germline V gene has CDR1 PRHDT and CDR2 FYEKMQ (reference sequence). V gave up 0 bases and J gave up 7 bases; unmatched junction bases: 7.

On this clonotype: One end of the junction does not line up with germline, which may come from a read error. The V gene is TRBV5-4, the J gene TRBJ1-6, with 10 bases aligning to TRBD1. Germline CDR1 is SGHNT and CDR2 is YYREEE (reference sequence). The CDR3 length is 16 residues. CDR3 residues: CAGSLSGQGNNSPLHF. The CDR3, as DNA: TGTGCCGGCAGCTTGTCGGGACAGGGGAACAATTCACCCCTCCACTTT.

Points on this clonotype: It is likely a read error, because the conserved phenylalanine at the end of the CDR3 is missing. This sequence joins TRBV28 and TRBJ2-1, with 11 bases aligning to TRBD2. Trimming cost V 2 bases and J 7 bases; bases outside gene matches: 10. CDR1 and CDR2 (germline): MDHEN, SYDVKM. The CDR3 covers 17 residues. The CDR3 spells CASSLGTSGGRLNEQFL. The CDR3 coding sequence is TGTGCCAGCAGTTTAGGAACTAGCGGGGGCCGATTGAATGAGCAGTTCTTA.

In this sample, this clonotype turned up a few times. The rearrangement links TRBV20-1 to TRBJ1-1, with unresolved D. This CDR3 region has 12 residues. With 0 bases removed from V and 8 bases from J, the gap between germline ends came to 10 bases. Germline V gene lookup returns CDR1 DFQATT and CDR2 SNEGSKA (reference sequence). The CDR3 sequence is CSAREGAAEAFF. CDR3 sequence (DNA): TGCAGTGCTAGAGAGGGAGCAGCCGAAGCTTTCTTT.

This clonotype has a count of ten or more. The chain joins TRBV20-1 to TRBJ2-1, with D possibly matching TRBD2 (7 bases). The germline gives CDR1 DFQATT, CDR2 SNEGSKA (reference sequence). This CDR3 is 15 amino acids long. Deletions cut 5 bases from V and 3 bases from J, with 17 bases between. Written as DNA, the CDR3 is TGCAGTGCTTATAAGAGGGGGGGGGACTACAATGAGCAGTTCTTC. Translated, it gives CSAYKRGGDYNEQFF.

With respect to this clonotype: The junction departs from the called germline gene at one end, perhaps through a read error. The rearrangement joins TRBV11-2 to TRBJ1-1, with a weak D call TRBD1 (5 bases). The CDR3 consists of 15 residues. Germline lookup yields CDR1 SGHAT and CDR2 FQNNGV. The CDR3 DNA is TGTGCCAGCAGCATGATGGGACTGCTGAACACTGTAGCTTTCTTT. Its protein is CASSMMGLLNTVAFF.